This T cell receptor beta chain came from a study of T-cell reconstitution after alpha-beta-depleted transplantation in children. There are 16 residues in the CDR3. J lost 4 bases, V lost 2 bases, and 5 bases had no gene match. Germline loops: CDR1 SGHVS, CDR2 FQNEAQ. A library of TCRbeta sequences, prepared with unique molecular identifiers, was generated. Using its own MiXCR run on the PCR reads, TCRdb lists one record per CDR3 protein. The table shows more than 120,000 distinct CDR3 sequences, with 7.5% to 9% occurring only once. This clonotype has at least ten counts. Specimen: PBMCs, mostly from graft donor cells, collected 180 days after TCRalphabeta/CD19-depleted stem cell transplant. The clonotype comes from a female patient younger than 10 who had a stem cell transplant for congenital amegakaryocytic thrombocytopenia, so the T cells may come from the graft donor. This chain links TRBV7-8 with TRBJ2-5; 12 bases fit TRBD2. The CDR3 loop reads CASSLILAGGGETQYF. The CDR3 DNA reads as TGTGCCAGCAGCTTAATACTAGCGGGAGGAGGAGAGACCCAGTACTTC.